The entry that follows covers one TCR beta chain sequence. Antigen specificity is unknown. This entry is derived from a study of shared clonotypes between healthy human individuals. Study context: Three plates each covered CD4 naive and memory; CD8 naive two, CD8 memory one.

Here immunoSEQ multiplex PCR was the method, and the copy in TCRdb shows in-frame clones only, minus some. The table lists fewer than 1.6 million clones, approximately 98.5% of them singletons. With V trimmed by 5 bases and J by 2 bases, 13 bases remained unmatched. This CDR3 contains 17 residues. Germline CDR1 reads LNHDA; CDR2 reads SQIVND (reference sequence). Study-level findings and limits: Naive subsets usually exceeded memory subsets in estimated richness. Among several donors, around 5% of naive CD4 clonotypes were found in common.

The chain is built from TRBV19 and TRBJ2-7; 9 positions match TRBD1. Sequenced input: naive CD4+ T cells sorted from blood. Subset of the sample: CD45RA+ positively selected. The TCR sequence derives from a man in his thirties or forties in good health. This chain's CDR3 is CASSEDFDGTGTYEQYF. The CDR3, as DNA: TGTGCCAGTAGTGAAGATTTCGACGGGACAGGGACCTACGAGCAGTACTTC. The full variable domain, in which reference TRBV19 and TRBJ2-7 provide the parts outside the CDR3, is DGGITQSPKYLFRKEGQNVTLSCEQNLNHDAMYWYRQDPGQGLRLIYYSQIVNDFQKGDIAEGYSVSREKKESFPLTVTSAQKNPTAFYLCASSEDFDGTGTYEQYFGPGTRLTVT.